Reported below is one T cell receptor (beta chain). Intraepithelial and lamina propria lymphocytes were released after the graft tissue was processed. Method: immunoSEQ multiplex PCR; TCRdb's copy keeps in-frame clones and lacks some. The sample holds about 8,100 clones; roughly two thirds are singletons and the top ten take roughly 9.6%. This sample is part of a study of graft-versus-host responses after intestinal transplantation. CDR1 is SGDLS, CDR2 YYNGEE, per germline. V was clipped by 0 bases and J by 6 bases; unmatched bases: 8. The CDR3 loop spans 17 amino acids. The chain employs TRBV9 and TRBJ2-1; TRBD2 aligns across 11 bases. The TCR was taken from a human patient who received an intestinal transplant, so some T cells may come from the graft donor. The source was ileum tissue, collected about 460 days after transplant. The CDR3 here is CASSVDPTSGVRNEQFF. The CDR3 coding sequence is TGTGCCAGCAGCGTAGACCCGACTAGCGGGGTTCGCAATGAGCAGTTCTTC.